The 15 T cell receptor beta chains in this list originate from one sample, sequenced in a study of response to subunit inactivated influenza vaccine (dated by TCRdb to the late 2010s). The library was generated by RT-PCR. Sequencing was performed on an Illumina HiSeq 2500. The public reads were reanalyzed by TCRdb: fastp trimming at Q25, MiXCR alignment, in-frame beta chains only. Identical CDR3 protein sequences are pooled into one entry, listed with their most common genes and DNA. Counted in this sample were approximately 680,000 distinct CDR3 sequences; more than 15% of them appeared once. About 9.9% of the sample goes to the ten largest clones. Sequences were derived from PBMCs from blood, sampled 11 to 12 days after vaccination. The receptors come from a man in his fifties who received an inactivated influenza vaccine. Donor details come from another sample of the same person, matched by shared clones.

V is TRBV6-6 and J is TRBJ2-7; D tentatively fits TRBD1 or TRBD2 (5 bases each). The CDR3 is made up of 12 amino acids. V was clipped by 6 bases and J by 7 bases, with 13 bases between them. Germline V CDR1 and CDR2: MNHNY, SVGAGI (reference sequence). Here the CDR3 reads CASREIWGEQYF. The DNA of the CDR3 is TGTGCCAGCAGGGAGATTTGGGGGGAGCAGTACTTC.

This clonotype was seen ten or more times. Germline is not matched at one junction end, which may reflect a read error. V is TRBV5-1 and J is TRBJ2-3; 10 nucleotides agree with TRBD2. Germline V gene data show CDR1 as SGHRS and CDR2 as YFSETQ. The CDR3 sequence is 14 residues long. The CDR3 DNA reads as TGTGCCAGCAGTTTGGGGACTAGCGCCGATACGCAGTATTTT. It encodes CASSLGTSADTQYF.

This clonotype came up a few times. The chain couples TRBV18 to TRBJ2-3, with 8 nucleotides matching TRBD2. This CDR3 has 16 amino acids. With 3 bases clipped from V and 4 bases from J, the junction kept 9 bases outside the gene matches. Germline V lookup: CDR1 KGHSH, CDR2 LQKENI. The CDR3: CASSPRGAGVPDTQYF. The CDR3 region has the DNA TGTGCCAGCTCACCTCGGGGAGCGGGAGTGCCAGATACGCAGTATTTT.

This clonotype was seen more than once but under ten times. The rearrangement links TRBV29-1 to TRBJ2-7, with 7 bases matching TRBD2. This CDR3 is 13 amino acids long. Germline V gene data show CDR1 as SQVTM and CDR2 as ANQGSEA. The V and J ends lost 6 bases and 7 bases, in that order; junction bases with no gene match: 12. CDR3 sequence: CSVRPPKAGEQYF. The CDR3 DNA sequence: TGCAGCGTCCGCCCCCCCAAAGCGGGGGAGCAGTACTTC.

This chain uses TRBV12-3 or TRBV12-4 with TRBJ2-3, with 8 bases matching TRBD1. The CDR3 sequence is 15 residues long. V was pared by 6 bases and J by 4 bases, with 9 bases of the junction left unmatched. The DNA of the CDR3 is TGTGCCAGCAGCAAAACCAGGGGGCGCTCAGATACGCAGTATTTT. It codes for CASSKTRGRSDTQYF.

The chain joins TRBV12-3 or TRBV12-4 to TRBJ2-1, with no clear D. With 3 bases removed from V and 4 bases from J, the gap between germline ends came to 7 bases. The CDR3 covers 13 residues. CDR3 residues: CASSFHFYNEQFF. CDR3 in DNA: TGTGCCAGCAGTTTTCACTTTTACAATGAGCAGTTCTTC.

This chain uses TRBV27 with TRBJ2-7, with D possibly matching TRBD1 (6 bases). Germline lookup yields CDR1 MNHEY and CDR2 SMNVEV (reference sequence). Trimming cost V 5 bases and J 6 bases, with 17 bases left between them. CDR3 size: 14 residues. The CDR3 DNA sequence: TGTGCCAGCAGTGCTCTCAAACAGGGTCTCGAGCAGTACTTC. Its translation: CASSALKQGLEQYF.

This clonotype has more than one count but fewer than ten. This chain joins TRBV20-1 and TRBJ2-4; 7 bases line up with TRBD2. The CDR3 length is 13 residues. Germline V gives CDR1 DFQATT, CDR2 SNEGSKA (reference sequence). The V gene end was trimmed by 5 bases and the J gene end by 3 bases; junction bases not matched to a gene: 4. CDR3 in amino acids: CSARPGGKNIQYF. For the CDR3, the DNA is TGCAGTGCTCGTCCGGGAGGCAAAAACATTCAGTACTTC.

CDR3 loop: CASSRDRTTDTQYF. The CDR3 region has the DNA TGTGCCAGCAGTAGGGACAGGACCACAGATACGCAGTATTTT. The rearrangement links TRBV6-2 or TRBV6-3 to TRBJ2-3; TRBD1 agrees at 8 bases. V trimming: 5 bases; J trimming: 2 bases; junction bases outside the gene matches: 3. Germline V gives CDR1 MNHEY, CDR2 SVGEGT. The CDR3 sequence is 14 residues long.

This clonotype was observed a few times. The V gene is TRBV14, the J gene TRBJ2-3, with 14 nucleotides matching TRBD2. Germline trimming cut 4 bases from V and 5 bases from J; bases unmatched to any gene: 11. The CDR3 has 18 amino acids. Germline V lookup: CDR1 SGHDN, CDR2 FVKESK. This CDR3 reads CASSPRTSGRPFGDTQYF. The DNA of the CDR3 is TGTGCCAGCAGCCCCCGGACTAGCGGGAGGCCCTTTGGAGATACGCAGTATTTT.

The chain uses TRBV6-5 and TRBJ2-2; perhaps TRBD1 as D (7 bases). The germline V gene has CDR1 MNHEY and CDR2 SVGAGI. The V gene lost 3 bases and the J gene lost 6 bases, with 17 bases spanning the gap. There are 16 residues in the CDR3. The CDR3 DNA reads TGTGCCAGCAGTTATGATGGAGGGGGCCCGTCCGGGGAGCTGTTTTTT. Translation gives CASSYDGGGPSGELFF.

The chain combines TRBV15 with TRBJ1-2; D is uncertain. The CDR3 extends over 14 amino acids. Trimming cost V 0 bases and J 7 bases, with 12 bases left between them. CDR1 is LNHNV and CDR2 is YYDKDF in the germline V gene (reference sequence). CDR3 nucleotides: TGTGCCACCAGCAGAGATCGGGCATCGGGTGGCTACACCTTC. Amino acids: CATSRDRASGGYTF.

This clonotype was seen more than once but under ten times. The V and J genes are TRBV7-2 and TRBJ2-1; the D call may be TRBD1 or TRBD2 (6 bases each). Germline V CDR1 and CDR2: SGHTA, FQGNSA. The V end lost 4 bases, the J end lost 9 bases, and 22 bases lay between the germline ends. The CDR3 loop spans 16 amino acids. CDR3 sequence: CASSSQAGGLGGEQFF. The CDR3 nucleotides are TGTGCCAGCAGCTCCCAGGCTGGGGGGCTAGGGGGTGAGCAGTTCTTC.

V and J are TRBV6-2 or TRBV6-3 and TRBJ2-1; the match to TRBD2 covers 10 bases. The V segment lost 7 bases and the J segment 6 bases; nucleotides outside the gene matches: 3. This CDR3 is 13 amino acids long. Germline lookup yields CDR1 MNHEY and CDR2 SVGEGT. CDR3 DNA: TGTGCCAGCACTGAGCGGGGGGGCAATGAGCAGTTCTTC. Translating gives CASTERGGNEQFF.

This clonotype has only a few counts. The chain links TRBV6-2 or TRBV6-3 to TRBJ2-5; 8 bases match TRBD2. V was pared by 2 bases and J by 2 bases, with 22 bases of the junction left unmatched. This CDR3 is built from 21 residues. Germline CDR1 is MNHEY and CDR2 is SVGEGT. CDR3 sequence: CASSYPSLREGTRTLQETQYF. CDR3 bases: TGTGCCAGCAGTTACCCGTCACTGAGGGAGGGGACTAGGACCCTACAAGAGACCCAGTACTTC.